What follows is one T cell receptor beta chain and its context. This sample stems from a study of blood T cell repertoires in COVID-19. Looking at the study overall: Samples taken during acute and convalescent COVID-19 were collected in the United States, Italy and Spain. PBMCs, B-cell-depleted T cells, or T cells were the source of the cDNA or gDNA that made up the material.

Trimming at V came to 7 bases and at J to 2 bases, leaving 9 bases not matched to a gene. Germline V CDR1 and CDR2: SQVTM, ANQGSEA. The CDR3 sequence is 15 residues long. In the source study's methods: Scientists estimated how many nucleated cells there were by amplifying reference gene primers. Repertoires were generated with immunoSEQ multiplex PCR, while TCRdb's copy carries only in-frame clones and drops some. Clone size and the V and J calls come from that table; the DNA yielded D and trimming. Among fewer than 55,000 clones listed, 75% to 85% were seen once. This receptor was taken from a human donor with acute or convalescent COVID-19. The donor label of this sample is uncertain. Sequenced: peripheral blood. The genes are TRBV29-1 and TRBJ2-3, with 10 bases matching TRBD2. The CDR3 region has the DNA TGCAGCGGTGTGAAGGGGACTAGCGCCACAGATACGCAGTATTTT. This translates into CSGVKGTSATDTQYF.